This T cell receptor (beta chain) was sequenced in a study of shared clonotypes between healthy human individuals. General study findings and limits: Even with large depth, rarefaction showed that sorted-subset sequencing was incomplete.

CD8 cells classed as naive were CD45RO-negative and positively selected for CCR7, excluding terminally differentiated effector memory CD45RA+ cells. Note on this clone: What it binds is not known.

The CDR3 is 14 amino acids. Germline V CDR1 and CDR2: SGHDT, YYEEEE. The V gene lost 0 bases and the J gene lost 3 bases, with 9 bases spanning the gap. The data were produced by immunoSEQ multiplex PCR, yet TCRdb's version contains in-frame clones alone and is incomplete. Here the sample spans approximately 740,000 clones, about 92% being singletons. The specimen was naive CD8+ T cells sorted from blood. The TCR sequence derives from a young man in good health. This chain connects TRBV5-6 to TRBJ1-2; D might be TRBD1 (5 bases). This CDR3 reads CASSLAQVDYGYTF. The CDR3 DNA reads as TGTGCCAGCAGCTTGGCACAGGTGGACTATGGCTACACCTTC.